One and the same sample provided the 19 T cell receptor beta chains below, sequenced in a study of blood T cell repertoires in COVID-19 (TCRdb year 2020). Preparation of the library involved the immunoSEQ multiplex PCR assay. The source is immuneACCESS, and TCRdb retained only in-frame sequences with V and J called. Part of the clones is not carried over; for the studies checked, unresolved V genes explain less than half of this, and the remainder is unexplained. The sample table holds 200,000 or so clones, of which 70% to 90% were seen once. The ten top clones hold less than 4.5% of the sample. The sample was peripheral blood. These receptors were obtained from a man aged 50 or older with acute or convalescent COVID-19.

The rearrangement links TRBV6-5 to TRBJ1-2; 7 bases agree with TRBD1. V shed 4 bases, J shed 8 bases, and the junction held 7 bases outside the gene matches. Germline-derived CDR1 and CDR2 are MNHEY and SVGAGI. The CDR3 has 13 amino acids. Written as DNA, the CDR3 is TGTGCCAGCAGTTCGACAGGGCTGAAGGGCTACACCTTC. Its protein product is CASSSTGLKGYTF.

The rearrangement links TRBV27 to TRBJ2-7; 11 bases align to TRBD2. CDR3 length: 18 residues. CDR1 and CDR2 (germline): MNHEY, SMNVEV (reference sequence). Germline trimming cut 4 bases from V and 0 bases from J; bases unmatched to any gene: 11. The DNA for the CDR3 is TGTGCCAGCAGTTCCACTCCCGGGACTAGCGGTAGCTCCTACGAGCAGTACTTC. This translates into CASSSTPGTSGSSYEQYF.

The chain links TRBV6-1 to TRBJ2-1; 10 bases are a match to TRBD2. Germline CDR1 reads MNHNS; CDR2 reads SASEGT. The CDR3 length is 17 residues. V trimming: 3 bases; J trimming: 2 bases; junction bases outside the gene matches: 7. The CDR3 is CASSESVAGGPYNEQFF. CDR3 nucleotide sequence: TGTGCCAGCAGTGAGTCCGTAGCGGGGGGCCCCTACAATGAGCAGTTCTTC.

The chain uses TRBV23-1 and TRBJ2-7; a possible D gene is TRBD1 (5 bases). TRBV23-1 is an ORF, with its function uncertain. The CDR3 extends over 14 amino acids. V gave up 6 bases and J gave up 2 bases, with 14 bases separating them. Here the CDR3 DNA reads TGCGCCAGCAGCCATCACGACAGCCCCTACGAGCAGTACTTC. Its translation is CASSHHDSPYEQYF.

This clone was counted once. The chain has TRBV2 and TRBJ2-2; D is possibly TRBD1 (6 bases). Germline V gene lookup returns CDR1 SNHLY and CDR2 FYNNEI. The CDR3 has 16 residues. Trimming left V 4 bases short and J 2 bases short, with 14 bases between. DNA of the CDR3: TGTGCCAGCAGTGCCGTAGACAGGCTTAACACCGGGGAGCTGTTTTTT. As protein: CASSAVDRLNTGELFF.

To note about this clone: This specimen includes other DNA sequences encoding the same CDR3. V is TRBV18 and J is TRBJ1-6; the match to TRBD1 covers 9 bases. CDR1 KGHSH and CDR2 LQKENI come from the germline V gene. V gave up 4 bases and J gave up 7 bases; unmatched junction bases: 2. This CDR3 has 14 residues. The CDR3 loop is CASSRDRENSPLHF. The CDR3 nucleotides read TGTGCCAGCTCACGGGACAGGGAGAATTCACCCCTCCACTTT. Combining the CDR3 with reference TRBV18 and TRBJ1-6 gives the whole variable domain NAGVMQNPRHLVRRRGQEARLRCSPMKGHSHVYWYRQLPEEGLKFMVYLQKENIIDESGMPKERFSAEFPKEGPSILRIQQVVRGDSAAYFCASSRDRENSPLHFGNGTRLTVT.

The V gene is TRBV4-2, the J gene TRBJ1-6, with 9 positions matching TRBD1. The V segment lost 0 bases and the J segment 14 bases; nucleotides outside the gene matches: 14. The germline V gene has CDR1 LGHNA and CDR2 YNFKEQ. This CDR3 spans 17 amino acids. The CDR3 sequence is CASSQDSRGQGQMALHF. CDR3 bases: TGTGCCAGCAGCCAAGATAGTAGGGGACAGGGCCAAATGGCCCTCCACTTT.

In this sample, this clone turned up a few times. This specimen includes other DNA sequences encoding the same CDR3. The rearrangement links TRBV5-1 to TRBJ1-1, with D perhaps TRBD1 (5 bases). CDR3 length: 13 amino acids. Per germline, CDR1 SGHRS and CDR2 YFSETQ. The V and J ends lost 4 bases and 1 base respectively, with 8 bases between them. CDR3 in DNA: TGCGCCAGCAGCATACAGGAGAACACTGAAGCTTTCTTT. Its translation is CASSIQENTEAFF.

This clone came up once. The chain carries TRBV19 and TRBJ1-2; 7 nucleotides match TRBD1. The CDR3 is 15 residues long. With V trimmed by 2 bases and J by 5 bases, 8 bases remained unmatched. Per the germline V gene, CDR1 is LNHDA and CDR2 is SQIVND (reference sequence). In DNA form, the CDR3 reads TGTGCCAGTAGTATACCTTCGACAGGGAGGTATGGCTACACCTTC. It translates to CASSIPSTGRYGYTF.

The chain joins TRBV4-2 to TRBJ1-5; 7 bases are a match to TRBD1. Germline CDR1 LGHNA, CDR2 YNFKEQ. V dropped 4 bases and J dropped 5; count of bases not matched to a gene: 8. This CDR3 has 15 residues. Here the CDR3 reads CASSPRQGNDQPQHF. CDR3 nucleotide sequence: TGTGCCAGCAGCCCGAGACAGGGTAACGATCAGCCCCAGCATTTT.

The CDR3 reads CASSESSGGGEQFF. In DNA form, the CDR3 reads TGTGCCAGCAGTGAATCTAGCGGGGGAGGGGAGCAGTTCTTC. The chain employs TRBV2 and TRBJ2-1; 10 nucleotides align to TRBD2. Germline CDR1 SNHLY, CDR2 FYNNEI. The CDR3 length is 14 residues. After removal of 2 bases from V and 10 bases from J, the junction contained 5 bases not matched to a gene.

In nucleotides, the CDR3 is TGCGCCAGCAGCTTGGATGCGGGCGCGGACTCTGGAAACACCATATATTTT. This gives the protein CASSLDAGADSGNTIYF. The V gene is TRBV5-1, the J gene TRBJ1-3, with D uncertain. Germline V gene lookup returns CDR1 SGHRS and CDR2 YFSETQ. The germline V and J ends were trimmed by 0 bases and 0 bases, with 13 bases remaining between them. The CDR3 has 17 residues.

This rearrangement joins TRBV6-1 to TRBJ1-4; possibly TRBD1 for D (6 bases). This CDR3 is built from 15 residues. V lost 0 bases and J 4 bases, leaving 9 bases between the germline ends. Per germline, CDR1 MNHNS and CDR2 SASEGT. CDR3 in amino acids: CASSEAQGNNEKLFF. In DNA, the CDR3 is TGTGCCAGCAGTGAAGCTCAGGGGAATAATGAAAAACTGTTTTTT.

This clone has only one observation. This sequence joins TRBV5-1 and TRBJ1-1, with no clear D. The V end was cut by 0 bases, the J end by 6 bases, with 12 bases between. The CDR3 length is 14 residues. Germline V gene sequence: CDR1 SGHRS, CDR2 YFSETQ. CDR3 nucleotide sequence: TGCGCCAGCAGCTTGGCCGGGCCGGAGGCTGAAGCTTTCTTT. Translating gives CASSLAGPEAEAFF.

The chain couples TRBV6-5 to TRBJ1-1, with D possibly TRBD1 on 5 matching bases. Germline loops: CDR1 MNHEY, CDR2 SVGAGI. Trimming took 3 bases from V and 6 from J, leaving 17 bases between them. This CDR3 spans 15 amino acids. The CDR3 here is CASSYSQAWGAEAFF. The CDR3 DNA reads TGTGCCAGCAGTTATAGTCAGGCTTGGGGGGCTGAAGCTTTCTTT.

The V call is TRBV6-5, the J call TRBJ2-1; 7 bases line up with TRBD1. Germline V gene data show CDR1 as MNHEY and CDR2 as SVGAGI. CDR3 size: 15 residues. Germline trimming cut 5 bases from V and 5 bases from J; bases unmatched to any gene: 9. The CDR3 loop reads CASSSVSTGNNEQFF. DNA of the CDR3: TGTGCCAGCAGTAGCGTTTCGACAGGGAACAATGAGCAGTTCTTC.

This rearrangement joins TRBV6-5 to TRBJ1-1; D possibly corresponds to TRBD1 (6 bases). The CDR3 loop spans 15 amino acids. Germline V lookup: CDR1 MNHEY, CDR2 SVGAGI. Trimming removed 4 bases at V and 3 bases at J, with 15 bases between. For the CDR3, the DNA is TGTGCCAGCAGTTCACAGGGCTTCGGGTACACTGAAGCTTTCTTT. Residues: CASSSQGFGYTEAFF.

This chain links TRBV9 with TRBJ2-1; no clear D. CDR1 SGDLS and CDR2 YYNGEE come from the germline V gene. With 0 bases removed from V and 0 bases from J, the gap between germline ends came to 7 bases. CDR3 size: 15 residues. The CDR3 loop reads CASSVGVSSYNEQFF. In nucleotides, the CDR3 is TGTGCCAGCAGCGTAGGTGTGAGCTCCTACAATGAGCAGTTCTTC.

This sequence joins TRBV9 and TRBJ1-2; maybe TRBD1 (6 bases). Germline V gene sequence: CDR1 SGDLS, CDR2 YYNGEE. The CDR3 length is 14 residues. V lost 6 bases and J lost 3, with 15 bases in between. The CDR3 protein is CASTPGGADYGYTF. In DNA, the CDR3 is TGTGCCAGCACCCCTGGGGGGGCCGACTATGGCTACACCTTC.